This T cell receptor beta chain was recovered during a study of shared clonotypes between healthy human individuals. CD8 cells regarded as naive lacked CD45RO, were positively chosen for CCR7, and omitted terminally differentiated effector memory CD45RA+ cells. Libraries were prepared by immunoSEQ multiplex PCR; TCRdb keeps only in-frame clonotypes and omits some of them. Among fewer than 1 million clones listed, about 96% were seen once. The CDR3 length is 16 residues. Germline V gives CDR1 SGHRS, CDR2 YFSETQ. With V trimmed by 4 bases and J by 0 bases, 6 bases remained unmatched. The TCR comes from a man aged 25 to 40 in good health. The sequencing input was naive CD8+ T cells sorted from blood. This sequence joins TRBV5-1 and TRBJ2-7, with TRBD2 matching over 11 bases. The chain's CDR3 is CASSPLAGGPSYEQYF. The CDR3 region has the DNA TGCGCCAGCAGCCCGCTAGCGGGAGGCCCCTCCTACGAGCAGTACTTC.